The 13 T cell receptor beta chains presented below share a single source sample, sequenced in a study of response to subunit inactivated influenza vaccine. Using its own MiXCR run on the RT-PCR reads, TCRdb lists one record per CDR3 protein. Of about 540,000 distinct CDR3 sequences listed, less than 25% are singletons. This same sample was also taken into another study, of T cells expressing NK-cell markers. That source notes: TCR beta cDNA was made by 5'RACE template switching with UMIs.

The material sequenced was CD4+ T cells sorted from PBMCs, taken less than 13 days after vaccination. All receptors come from a man aged 50 or older who received an inactivated influenza vaccine.

V and J are TRBV3-1 and TRBJ2-5, with D unclear. Trimming took 5 bases from V and 4 from J, leaving 8 bases between them. The germline V gene has CDR1 LGHDT and CDR2 YNNKEL (reference sequence). The CDR3 is 12 residues long. The CDR3 DNA follows: TGTGCCAGCAGCGAAGGATTAGAGACCCAGTACTTC. Translated, it gives CASSEGLETQYF.

In this sample, this clonotype turned up a few times. This sequence joins TRBV20-1 and TRBJ1-1, with D unresolved. Germline V gene sequence: CDR1 DFQATT, CDR2 SNEGSKA (reference sequence). V was trimmed by 3 bases and J by 4 bases, leaving 15 bases between them. CDR3 length: 14 residues. CDR3 protein: CSARGNRAGTEAFF. The CDR3 nucleotides are TGCAGTGCTAGGGGGAATAGGGCCGGCACTGAAGCTTTCTTT.

This clonotype was seen a few times. CDR3 amino acids: CASSPGLAGQGEQFF. The CDR3 bases are TGTGCCAGCAGCCCCGGACTAGCGGGGCAGGGTGAGCAGTTCTTC. V usage is TRBV11-2 and J usage is TRBJ2-1; 12 bases are a match to TRBD2. Trimming at V came to 5 bases and at J to 9 bases, leaving 8 bases not matched to a gene. The germline V gene has CDR1 SGHAT and CDR2 FQNNGV. This CDR3 is built from 15 residues. The variable domain in full, completed from reference TRBV11-2 and TRBJ2-1, reads EAGVAQSPRYKIIEKRQSVAFWCNPISGHATLYWYQQILGQGPKLLIQFQNNGVVDDSQLPKDRFSAERLKGVDSTLKIQPAKLEDSAVYLCASSPGLAGQGEQFFGPGTRLTVL.

This clonotype has more than one count but fewer than ten. V gene TRBV20-1 combines with J gene TRBJ2-5; unclear D gene. Germline CDR1 DFQATT, CDR2 SNEGSKA (reference sequence). Trimming cost V 2 bases and J 2 bases, with 9 bases left between them. The CDR3 consists of 13 residues. This chain's CDR3 is CSARFSFQETQYF. The CDR3 nucleotides are TGCAGTGCTAGATTCTCTTTTCAAGAGACCCAGTACTTC.

The rearrangement joins TRBV20-1 to TRBJ2-3; maybe TRBD2 (6 bases). There are 12 residues in the CDR3. Germline-derived CDR1 and CDR2 are DFQATT and SNEGSKA (reference sequence). Trimming pared 6 bases from V and 7 bases from J, leaving 14 bases between. The CDR3: CSAGTHLYTQYF. The CDR3, as DNA: TGCAGTGCCGGGACTCACCTCTATACGCAGTATTTT.

The J gene is TRBJ2-7, the V gene TRBV28, with 9 bases fitting TRBD1. J lost 4 bases, V lost 5 bases, and 3 bases had no gene match. Germline CDR1 is MDHEN and CDR2 is SYDVKM. This CDR3 region has 13 residues. The CDR3 DNA sequence: TGTGCCAGCAGTAACAGGGGGCTTTACGAGCAGTACTTC. Its translation is CASSNRGLYEQYF.

There are a few counts of this clonotype. The chain is built from TRBV6-4 and TRBJ1-2; D unclear. V was shortened by 2 bases and J by 4 bases, with 5 bases between the two germline ends. CDR1 is MRHNA and CDR2 is SNTAGT in the germline V gene. CDR3 length: 12 amino acids. CDR3 in DNA: TGTGCCAGCAGTGACGGAGCCTATGGCTACACCTTC. This encodes CASSDGAYGYTF.

As to this clonotype: Germline and junction disagree at one end, which may indicate a read error. The rearrangement links TRBV20-1 to TRBJ2-5; D perhaps matches TRBD1 (6 bases). The CDR3 spans 12 residues. The V gene's germline CDR1 is DFQATT and CDR2 SNEGSKA (reference sequence). CDR3 residues: CSFNGQQETQYF. The CDR3 DNA follows: TGTAGTTTCAACGGACAGCAAGAGACCCAGTACTTC.

This sequence joins TRBV29-1 and TRBJ2-3; no firm D call. The CDR3 contains 13 residues. Germline assignment: CDR1 SQVTM and CDR2 ANQGSEA. V lost 2 bases and J lost 2, with 8 bases in between. The CDR3 region is CSVESPFTDTQYF. In DNA, the CDR3 is TGCAGCGTTGAATCCCCGTTCACAGATACGCAGTATTTT.

This clonotype was seen a handful of times. V is TRBV6-5 and J is TRBJ2-7; tentatively, D is TRBD2 (5 bases). Germline CDR1 is MNHEY and CDR2 is SVGAGI. With 2 bases removed from V and 3 bases from J, the gap between germline ends came to 14 bases. The CDR3 extends over 15 amino acids. Written as DNA, the CDR3 is TGTGCCAGCAGTTACCGGGATCAGCGGAGCTACGAGCAGTACTTC. Protein product: CASSYRDQRSYEQYF.

This clonotype was detected only a few times. The chain couples TRBV20-1 to TRBJ2-6, with D tentatively TRBD1 (5 bases). Germline V gives CDR1 DFQATT, CDR2 SNEGSKA (reference sequence). The V and J ends lost 3 bases and 2 bases respectively, with 5 bases between them. The CDR3 is 13 amino acids. This CDR3 reads CSARTAGANVLTF. In DNA form, the CDR3 reads TGCAGTGCTAGGACAGCTGGGGCCAACGTCCTGACTTTC.

This rearrangement joins TRBV7-9 to TRBJ1-5; 7 nucleotides match TRBD1. In germline, CDR1 is SEHNR, CDR2 FQNEAQ (reference sequence). Trimming at V came to 0 bases and at J to 4 bases, leaving 6 bases not matched to a gene. The CDR3 is 16 amino acids. For the CDR3, the DNA is TGTGCCAGCAGCTTAGCGGCGGGGGACAGAAATCAGCCCCAGCATTTT. Encoded protein: CASSLAAGDRNQPQHF.

The chain is built from TRBV15 and TRBJ2-7; D not resolved. Trimming shortened V by 2 bases and J by 1 base, and 9 bases separated the two germline ends. This CDR3 spans 14 amino acids. CDR1 LNHNV and CDR2 YYDKDF come from the germline V gene (reference sequence). The CDR3, as DNA: TGTGCCACCAGCAGACAGGTTGCTTCCTACGAGCAGTACTTC. Translation gives CATSRQVASYEQYF.